These 18 T cell receptor beta chains share one sample of origin, sequenced in a study of CD8+CD57+ T cells in acquired aplastic anemia. Investigators profiled TCR beta VDJ and CDR3 from genomic DNA template. MiXCR was run by TCRdb on the reads, yielding one entry per CDR3 protein. The table shows some 200,000 distinct CDR3 sequences, with 30% to 35% occurring only once. The sample taken for sequencing was sorted CD4+, CD8+, or CD8+CD57+ T cells (not recorded which) from PBMCs. These TCRs come from a human donor in good health, serving as a control.

Ten or more counts support this clonotype. V and J are TRBV4-2 and TRBJ1-2, with 8 bases identical to TRBD1. Losses at the gene ends were 2 bases for V and 4 bases for J; bases not matched to a gene: 3. Germline V gene lookup returns CDR1 LGHNA and CDR2 YNFKEQ. This CDR3 comprises 14 residues. CDR3 DNA sequence: TGTGCCAGCAGCCAACCGGGACAGGCCTATGGCTACACCTTC. Its translation: CASSQPGQAYGYTF.

This clonotype was counted many times. This chain links TRBV7-2 with TRBJ1-1; D is possibly TRBD1 (6 bases). The V gene's germline CDR1 is SGHTA and CDR2 FQGNSA. The CDR3 consists of 15 residues. V lost 1 base and J lost 1, with 10 bases in between. The CDR3 DNA sequence: TGTGCCAGCAGCTTAGACGGACAGAAGAACACTGAAGCTTTCTTT. This sequence encodes CASSLDGQKNTEAFF.

The table lists this clonotype with many counts. This sequence joins TRBV5-1 and TRBJ2-7, with D possibly TRBD1 on 6 matching bases. CDR1 is SGHRS and CDR2 is YFSETQ in the germline V gene. V was pared by 2 bases and J by 5 bases, with 14 bases between. The CDR3 extends over 14 amino acids. The CDR3: CASSLGGGSDEQYF. The CDR3 DNA follows: TGCGCCAGCAGCTTAGGGGGTGGGTCCGACGAGCAGTACTTC.

This clonotype was picked up many times. The V call is TRBV10-3, the J call TRBJ1-2; tentatively, D is TRBD1 (6 bases). Germline V gene sequence: CDR1 ENHRY, CDR2 SYGVKD. The CDR3 is made up of 16 amino acids. The germline V and J ends were trimmed by 0 bases and 6 bases, with 17 bases remaining between them. The CDR3 sequence: CAISESGPQQGNGYTF. DNA for the CDR3: TGTGCCATCAGTGAGTCGGGCCCACAACAGGGAAATGGCTACACCTTC.

The V call is TRBV13, the J call TRBJ2-5; D ambiguous. The CDR3 has 14 amino acids. V lost 5 bases and J 0 bases, leaving 10 bases between the germline ends. The germline V gene encodes CDR1 PRHDT and CDR2 FYEKMQ (reference sequence). The DNA for the CDR3 is TGTGCCAGCAGCCGATTACTCCACCAAGAGACCCAGTACTTC. This codes for CASSRLLHQETQYF.

There are many counts of this clonotype. This rearrangement joins TRBV6-1 to TRBJ1-6; the D gene is possibly TRBD1 (5 bases). The V gene lost 5 bases and the J gene lost 3 bases, with 17 bases spanning the gap. The CDR3 loop spans 17 amino acids. Germline V gene data show CDR1 as MNHNS and CDR2 as SASEGT. CDR3 sequence reads: CASSRDARRDYNSPLHF. The CDR3, as DNA: TGTGCCAGCAGTAGGGACGCTCGGAGGGACTATAATTCACCCCTCCACTTT.

The chain uses TRBV2 and TRBJ1-2; TRBD1 is a possible D gene (5 bases). This CDR3 has 13 amino acids. Germline CDR1 reads SNHLY; CDR2 reads FYNNEI. The V end lost 5 bases, the J end lost 4 bases, and 11 bases lay between the germline ends. In DNA form, the CDR3 reads TGTGCCAGCAGTTACTCCGACAGCTATGGCTACACCTTC. Its protein is CASSYSDSYGYTF.

This clonotype was detected many times. This sequence joins TRBV10-3 and TRBJ1-1; TRBD1 might be the D (5 bases). The CDR3 has 17 residues. V shed 10 bases and J shed 7 bases, with 31 bases lying between them. The V gene's germline CDR1 is ENHRY and CDR2 SYGVKD. The CDR3 bases are TGTGCCACCAATCCCCGAACAGGAGAGACGGAGAATATTGAAGCTTTCTTT. Amino acids: CATNPRTGETENIEAFF.

This clonotype occurred many times. The chain recombines TRBV20-1 with TRBJ2-7; D possibly matches TRBD1 or TRBD2 (6 bases each). With 3 bases removed from V and 4 bases from J, the gap between germline ends came to 16 bases. Germline CDR1 is DFQATT and CDR2 is SNEGSKA (reference sequence). The CDR3 totals 14 residues. The CDR3 loop reads CSASYGGREYEQYF. The CDR3 coding sequence is TGCAGTGCTAGCTACGGGGGCAGAGAGTACGAGCAGTACTTC.

The sample holds a few counts of this clonotype. The V gene is TRBV20-1, the J gene TRBJ1-4, with D possibly matching TRBD1 (6 bases). This CDR3 has 15 amino acids. The V and J ends lost 0 bases and 0 bases respectively, with 8 bases between them. CDR1 and CDR2 from the germline V gene are DFQATT and SNEGSKA (reference sequence). For the CDR3, the DNA is TGCAGTGCTAGAGAAACAGGGTCAACTAATGAAAAACTGTTTTTT. It yields the protein CSARETGSTNEKLFF.

This clonotype appeared many times. This sequence joins TRBV7-9 and TRBJ1-1, with a tentative D call TRBD1 (5 bases). Germline values: CDR1 SEHNR, CDR2 FQNEAQ (reference sequence). There are 15 residues in the CDR3. Trimming left V 5 bases short and J 6 bases short, with 19 bases between. As DNA, the CDR3 is TGTGCCAGCAGCACCAGGGACCCCTTTTTCGCTGAAGCTTTCTTT. Amino acids: CASSTRDPFFAEAFF.

This clonotype was seen a handful of times. The chain combines TRBV7-3 with TRBJ2-1; D may be TRBD2 (6 bases). The CDR3 consists of 15 residues. Trimming stripped 5 bases from V and 4 bases from J, with 15 bases between. Per the germline V gene, CDR1 is SGHTA and CDR2 is FQGTGA. CDR3 coding DNA: TGTGCCAGCAGCCTAGGGGCGGGGCCTTACAATGAGCAGTTCTTC. This gives the protein CASSLGAGPYNEQFF.

The chain couples TRBV6-1 to TRBJ2-6; 10 bases agree with TRBD1. Trimming removed 4 bases from V and 7 bases from J; junction bases left unmatched: 4. Germline CDR1 reads MNHNS; CDR2 reads SASEGT. This CDR3 contains 15 residues. The CDR3 DNA follows: TGTGCCAGCAGTGGCCGACAGGGGGCAGCCAACGTCCTGACTTTC. Translation: CASSGRQGAANVLTF.

This clonotype was observed a handful of times. This chain connects TRBV6-5 to TRBJ2-1, with 10 bases fitting TRBD2. The CDR3 extends over 16 amino acids. With V trimmed by 2 bases and J by 5 bases, 6 bases remained unmatched. The V gene's germline CDR1 is MNHEY and CDR2 SVGAGI. The CDR3 nucleotides read TGTGCCAGCAGTTACCGGCCTAGCGGGAGAGACAATGAGCAGTTCTTC. It encodes CASSYRPSGRDNEQFF.

Concerning this clonotype itself: This may come from a read error, since a much larger clone is one base off. This chain joins TRBV10-3 and TRBJ2-7; 7 bases align to TRBD1. Trimming at V came to 6 bases and at J to 1 base, leaving 6 bases not matched to a gene. This CDR3 is 14 amino acids long. Germline V lookup: CDR1 ENHRY, CDR2 SYGVKD. Here the CDR3 reads CAIRLTGVSYEQYF. The DNA of the CDR3 is TGTGCCATCAGGCTAACAGGGGTATCCTACGAGCAGTACTTC.

This clonotype occurred a few times. The chain joins TRBV5-5 to TRBJ1-1, with a possible D match to TRBD1 (6 bases). Germline V gene sequence: CDR1 SGHKS, CDR2 YYEKEE (reference sequence). This CDR3 comprises 14 residues. Trimming removed 3 bases at V and 7 bases at J, with 16 bases between. CDR3: CASSSIRGAGEAFF. CDR3 nucleotides: TGTGCCAGCAGCTCAATCAGGGGAGCGGGTGAAGCTTTCTTT.

This clonotype was seen ten or more times. This sequence joins TRBV29-1 and TRBJ2-7; D not certain. Germline CDR1 reads SQVTM; CDR2 reads ANQGSEA. The CDR3 extends over 15 amino acids. Trimming stripped 0 bases from V and 4 bases from J, with 16 bases between. CDR3 protein: CSVEEGLPGRYEQYF. The CDR3 DNA is TGCAGCGTTGAAGAAGGCCTCCCGGGCAGATACGAGCAGTACTTC.

There are many counts of this clonotype. The chain carries TRBV20-1 and TRBJ2-7; 9 bases line up with TRBD1. V was clipped by 6 bases and J by 4 bases; unmatched bases: 16. The CDR3 is made up of 16 amino acids. Germline CDR1 and CDR2: DFQATT and SNEGSKA (reference sequence). The DNA for the CDR3 is TGCAGTGCGAGCAGTCCGGGACAGGGTGCGAGTTACGAGCAGTACTTC. It encodes CSASSPGQGASYEQYF.